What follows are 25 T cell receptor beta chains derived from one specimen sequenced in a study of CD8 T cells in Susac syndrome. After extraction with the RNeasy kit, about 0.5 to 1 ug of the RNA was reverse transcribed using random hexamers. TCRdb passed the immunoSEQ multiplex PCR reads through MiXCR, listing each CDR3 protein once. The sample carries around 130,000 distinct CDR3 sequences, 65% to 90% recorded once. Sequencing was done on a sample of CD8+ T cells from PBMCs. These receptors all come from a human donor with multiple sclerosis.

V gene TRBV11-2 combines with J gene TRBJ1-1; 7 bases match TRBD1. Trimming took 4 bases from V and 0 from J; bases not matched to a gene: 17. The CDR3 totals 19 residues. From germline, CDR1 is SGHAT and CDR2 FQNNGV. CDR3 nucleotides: TGTGCCAGCAGCTCCGTCGAGACAGGGACTCAAGCTTTGAACACTGAAGCTTTCTTT. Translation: CASSSVETGTQALNTEAFF.

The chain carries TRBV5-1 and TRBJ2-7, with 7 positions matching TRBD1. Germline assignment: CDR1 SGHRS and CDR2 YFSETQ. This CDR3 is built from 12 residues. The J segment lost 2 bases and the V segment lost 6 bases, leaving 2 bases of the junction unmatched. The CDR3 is CASTGQAYEQYF. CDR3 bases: TGCGCCAGCACTGGACAGGCCTACGAGCAGTACTTC.

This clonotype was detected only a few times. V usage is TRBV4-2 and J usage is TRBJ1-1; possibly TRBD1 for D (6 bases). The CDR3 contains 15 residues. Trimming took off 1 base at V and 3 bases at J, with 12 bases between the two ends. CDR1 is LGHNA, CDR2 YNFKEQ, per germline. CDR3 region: CASSQVQGRDTEAFF. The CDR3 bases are TGTGCCAGCAGCCAAGTTCAGGGGCGGGACACTGAAGCTTTCTTT.

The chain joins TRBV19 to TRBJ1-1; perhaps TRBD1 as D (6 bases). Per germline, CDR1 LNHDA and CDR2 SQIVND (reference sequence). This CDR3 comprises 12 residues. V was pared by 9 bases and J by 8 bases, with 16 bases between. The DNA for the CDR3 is TGTGCCAGCGCTACAAACAGGGAAGAAGCTTTCTTT. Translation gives CASATNREEAFF. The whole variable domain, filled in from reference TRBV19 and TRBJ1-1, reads DGGITQSPKYLFRKEGQNVTLSCEQNLNHDAMYWYRQDPGQGLRLIYYSQIVNDFQKGDIAEGYSVSREKKESFPLTVTSAQKNPTAFYLCASATNREEAFFGQGTRLTVV.

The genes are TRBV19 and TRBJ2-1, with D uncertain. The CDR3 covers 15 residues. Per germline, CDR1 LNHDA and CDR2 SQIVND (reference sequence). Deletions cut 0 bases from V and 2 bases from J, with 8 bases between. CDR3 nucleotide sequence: TGTGCCAGTAGTATAGAGGAGTCTCCCTACAATGAGCAGTTCTTC. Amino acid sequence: CASSIEESPYNEQFF.

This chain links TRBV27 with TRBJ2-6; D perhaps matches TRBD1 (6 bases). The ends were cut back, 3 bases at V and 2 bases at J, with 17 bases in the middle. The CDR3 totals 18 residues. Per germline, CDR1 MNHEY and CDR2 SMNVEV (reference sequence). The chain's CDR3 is CASSLVRGSYAGANVLTF. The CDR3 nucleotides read TGTGCCAGCAGTTTGGTCAGGGGATCCTACGCTGGGGCCAACGTCCTGACTTTC.

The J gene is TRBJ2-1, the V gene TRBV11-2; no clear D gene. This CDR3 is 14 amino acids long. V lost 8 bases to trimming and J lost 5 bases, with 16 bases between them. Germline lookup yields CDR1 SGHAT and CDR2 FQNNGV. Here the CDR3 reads CASAPEAENNEQFF. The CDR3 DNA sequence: TGTGCCAGCGCCCCCGAGGCAGAAAACAATGAGCAGTTCTTC.

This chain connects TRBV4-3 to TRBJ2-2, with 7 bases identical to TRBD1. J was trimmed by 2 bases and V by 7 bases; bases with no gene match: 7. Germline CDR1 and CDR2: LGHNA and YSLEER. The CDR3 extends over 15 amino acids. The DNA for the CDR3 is TGCGCCAGCAAAAAAGACAGGGCCAACACCGGGGAGCTGTTTTTT. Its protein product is CASKKDRANTGELFF.

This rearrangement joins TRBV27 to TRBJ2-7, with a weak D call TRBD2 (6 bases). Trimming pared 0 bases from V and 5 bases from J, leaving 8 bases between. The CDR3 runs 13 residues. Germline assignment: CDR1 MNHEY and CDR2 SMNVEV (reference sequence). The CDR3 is CASSLSTGDEQYF. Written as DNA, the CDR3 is TGTGCCAGCAGTTTATCGACGGGAGACGAGCAGTACTTC.

This CDR3 is CSVKADTQYF. In DNA, the CDR3 is TGCAGCGTTAAAGCAGATACGCAGTATTTT. V and J are TRBV29-1 and TRBJ2-3; D is unclear. In germline, CDR1 is SQVTM, CDR2 ANQGSEA. V lost 5 bases and J lost 4, with 4 bases in between. The CDR3 totals 10 residues.

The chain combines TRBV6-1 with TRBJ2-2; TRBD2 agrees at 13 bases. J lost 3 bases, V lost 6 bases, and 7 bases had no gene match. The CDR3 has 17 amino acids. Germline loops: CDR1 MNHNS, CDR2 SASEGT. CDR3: CASSILAGGPDTGELFF. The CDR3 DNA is TGTGCCAGCAGCATACTAGCGGGGGGGCCCGACACCGGGGAGCTGTTTTTT.

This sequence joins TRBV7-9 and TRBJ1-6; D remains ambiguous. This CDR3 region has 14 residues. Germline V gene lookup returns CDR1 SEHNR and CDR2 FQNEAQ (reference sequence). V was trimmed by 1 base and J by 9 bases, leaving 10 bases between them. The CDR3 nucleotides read TGTGCCAGCAGCTTAGGAGGGTTGGGTTCACCCCTCCACTTT. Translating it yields CASSLGGLGSPLHF.

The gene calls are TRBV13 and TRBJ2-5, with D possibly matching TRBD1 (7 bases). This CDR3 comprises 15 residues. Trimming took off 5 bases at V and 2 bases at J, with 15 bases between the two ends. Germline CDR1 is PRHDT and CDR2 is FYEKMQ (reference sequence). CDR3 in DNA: TGTGCCAGCAGCCCGGGGGACAGCTTTCAAGAGACCCAGTACTTC. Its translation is CASSPGDSFQETQYF.

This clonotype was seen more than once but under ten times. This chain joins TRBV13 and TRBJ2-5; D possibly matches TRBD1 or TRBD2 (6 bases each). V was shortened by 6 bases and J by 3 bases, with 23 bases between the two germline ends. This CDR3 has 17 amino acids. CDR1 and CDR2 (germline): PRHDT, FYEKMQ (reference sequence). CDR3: CASSPTIGGSTEETQYF. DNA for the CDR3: TGTGCCAGCAGTCCGACCATAGGGGGGAGTACCGAAGAGACCCAGTACTTC.

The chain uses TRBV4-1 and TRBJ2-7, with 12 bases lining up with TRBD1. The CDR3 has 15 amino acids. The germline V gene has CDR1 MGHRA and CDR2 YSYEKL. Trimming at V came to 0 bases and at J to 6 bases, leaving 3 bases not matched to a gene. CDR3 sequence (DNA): TGCGCCAGCAGCCAAGAAGGGACAGGGGGCGCCGAGCAGTACTTC. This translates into CASSQEGTGGAEQYF.

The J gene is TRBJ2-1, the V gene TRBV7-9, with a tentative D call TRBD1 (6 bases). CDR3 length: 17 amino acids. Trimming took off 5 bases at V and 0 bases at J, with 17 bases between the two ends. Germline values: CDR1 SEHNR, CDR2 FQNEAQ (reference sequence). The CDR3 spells CASSPIPGQSSYNEQFF. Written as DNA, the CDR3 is TGTGCCAGCAGCCCTATCCCGGGACAATCCTCCTACAATGAGCAGTTCTTC.

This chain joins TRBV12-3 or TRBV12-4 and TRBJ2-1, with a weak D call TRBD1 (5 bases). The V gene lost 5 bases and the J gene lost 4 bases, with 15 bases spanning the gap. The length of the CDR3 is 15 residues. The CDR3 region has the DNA TGTGCCAGCAGTCCTAGACAGTTATTATACAATGAGCAGTTCTTC. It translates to CASSPRQLLYNEQFF.

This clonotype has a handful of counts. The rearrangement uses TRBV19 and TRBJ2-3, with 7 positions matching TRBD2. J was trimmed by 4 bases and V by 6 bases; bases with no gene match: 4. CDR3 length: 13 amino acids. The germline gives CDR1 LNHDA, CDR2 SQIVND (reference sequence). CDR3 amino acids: CASRGGVADTQYF. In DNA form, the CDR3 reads TGTGCCAGTAGGGGAGGGGTAGCAGATACGCAGTATTTT.

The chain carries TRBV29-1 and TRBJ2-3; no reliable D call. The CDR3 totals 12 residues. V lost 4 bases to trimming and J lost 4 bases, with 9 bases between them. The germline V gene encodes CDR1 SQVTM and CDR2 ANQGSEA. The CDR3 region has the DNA TGCAGCGTTGCCGCGGATGCAGATACGCAGTATTTT. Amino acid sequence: CSVAADADTQYF.

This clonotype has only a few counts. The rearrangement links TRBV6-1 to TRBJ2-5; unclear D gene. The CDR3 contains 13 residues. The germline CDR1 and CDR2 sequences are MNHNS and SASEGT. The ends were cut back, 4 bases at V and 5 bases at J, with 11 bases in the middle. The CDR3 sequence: CASSGPGGETQYF. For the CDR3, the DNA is TGTGCCAGCAGTGGACCGGGCGGCGAGACCCAGTACTTC.

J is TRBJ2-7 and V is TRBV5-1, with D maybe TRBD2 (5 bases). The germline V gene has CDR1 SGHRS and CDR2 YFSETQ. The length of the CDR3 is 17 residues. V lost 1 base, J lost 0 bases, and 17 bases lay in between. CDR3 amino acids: CASSLTPDGMASYEQYF. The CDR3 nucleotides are TGCGCCAGCAGCTTGACCCCTGACGGGATGGCCTCCTACGAGCAGTACTTC.

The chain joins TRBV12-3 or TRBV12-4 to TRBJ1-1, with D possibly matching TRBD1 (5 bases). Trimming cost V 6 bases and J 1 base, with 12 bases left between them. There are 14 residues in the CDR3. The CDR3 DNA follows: TGTGCCAGCAGCTCCCGGGGGAAGAACACTGAAGCTTTCTTT. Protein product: CASSSRGKNTEAFF.

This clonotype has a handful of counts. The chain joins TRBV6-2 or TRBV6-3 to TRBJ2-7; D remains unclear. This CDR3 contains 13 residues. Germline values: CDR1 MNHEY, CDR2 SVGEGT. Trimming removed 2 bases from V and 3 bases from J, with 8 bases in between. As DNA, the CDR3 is TGTGCCAGCAGTTACGTGGCTAACTACGAGCAGTACGTC. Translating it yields CASSYVANYEQYV.

This chain's CDR3 is CASITPYQPQHF. The CDR3 bases are TGTGCCAGCATTACCCCGTATCAGCCCCAGCATTTT. The V gene is TRBV7-9, the J gene TRBJ1-5; no firm D call. The germline CDR1 and CDR2 sequences are SEHNR and FQNEAQ (reference sequence). CDR3 length: 12 residues. Trimming cost V 7 bases and J 5 bases, with 9 bases left between them. Filled out from reference TRBV7-9 and TRBJ1-5, the complete variable domain reads DTGVSQNPRHKITKRGQNVTFRCDPISEHNRLYWYRQTLGQGPEFLTYFQNEAQLEKSRLLSDRFSAERPKGSFSTLEIQRTEQGDSAMYLCASITPYQPQHFGDGTRLSIL.

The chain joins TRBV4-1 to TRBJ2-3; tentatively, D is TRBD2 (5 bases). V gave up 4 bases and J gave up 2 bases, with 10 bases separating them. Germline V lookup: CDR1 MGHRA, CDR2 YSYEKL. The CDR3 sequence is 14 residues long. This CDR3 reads CASSRAEATDTQYF. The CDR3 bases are TGCGCCAGCAGCCGCGCGGAGGCCACAGATACGCAGTATTTT.